Below, 23 T cell receptor beta chains from the same sample are listed, as sequenced in a study of beta chain features in type 1 diabetes. TCRB transcripts that were expressed got sequenced, as all of the isolated RNA had been reverse transcribed. The repertoire was sequenced with immunoSEQ multiplex PCR; TCRdb's copy has only in-frame clones and lacks some. The repertoire holds hundreds of thousands of clones, with approximately 30% as singletons. Source material: naive CD4+ T cells from blood. The receptors were gathered from a man between 18 and 35 years old in good health.

This clone was found a few times. This rearrangement joins TRBV5-6 to TRBJ2-7; D is unclear. Germline-derived CDR1 and CDR2 are SGHDT and YYEEEE. V was cut by 0 bases and J by 5 bases, with 9 bases left in between. The CDR3 contains 13 residues. CDR3 coding DNA: TGTGCCAGCAGCTTGGCCCGCTTGGACGAGCAGTACTTC. This gives the protein CASSLARLDEQYF.

The chain has TRBV5-1 and TRBJ2-3, with D unclear. Germline CDR1 and CDR2: SGHRS and YFSETQ. V dropped 4 bases and J dropped 10 bases, with 16 bases sitting between them. The CDR3 has 13 residues. The DNA for the CDR3 is TGCGCCAGCAGCCTGGATCCTTTTGATGCGCAGTATTTT. Translating gives CASSLDPFDAQYF.

This clone was recorded at least ten times. This sequence joins TRBV30 and TRBJ2-1, with D unclear. This CDR3 is 14 amino acids long. Trimming left V 0 bases short and J 10 bases short, with 16 bases between. CDR1 and CDR2 from the germline V gene are GTSNPN and SVGIG (reference sequence). CDR3 residues: CAWSVRRILPEQFF. CDR3 coding DNA: TGTGCCTGGAGTGTACGGCGGATCTTACCCGAGCAGTTCTTC.

CDR3 DNA: TGTGCCACCTCAATCGGGATGTACAATGAGCAGTTCTTC. This gives the protein CATSIGMYNEQFF. The chain has TRBV6-5 and TRBJ2-1; weak D call: TRBD2 (5 bases). The V and J ends lost 10 bases and 4 bases respectively, with 14 bases between them. The CDR3 has 13 amino acids. The germline gives CDR1 MNHEY, CDR2 SVGAGI.

This clone was observed a few times. This chain links TRBV11-2 with TRBJ2-1, with 9 positions matching TRBD2. The ends lost 5 bases at V and 9 bases at J; junction bases unmatched: 8. Per the germline V gene, CDR1 is SGHAT and CDR2 is FQNNGV. The CDR3 runs 14 residues. CDR3 protein: CASSPVAGAGEQFF. CDR3 DNA sequence: TGTGCCAGCAGCCCAGTAGCGGGAGCGGGTGAGCAGTTCTTC.

This clone was counted a few times. The chain has TRBV30 and TRBJ1-2; no clear D gene. Trimming took off 3 bases at V and 5 bases at J, with 19 bases between the two ends. The CDR3 is made up of 15 amino acids. CDR1 and CDR2 (germline): GTSNPN, SVGIG (reference sequence). The CDR3 DNA reads TGTGCCTGGAGCCTGAGGTCGGGCAGCGGATATGGCTACACCTTC. Translating it yields CAWSLRSGSGYGYTF.

The chain joins TRBV4-2 to TRBJ2-1, with TRBD2 as a possible D gene (5 bases). Trimming shortened V by 4 bases and J by 8 bases, and 21 bases separated the two germline ends. Per the germline V gene, CDR1 is LGHNA and CDR2 is YNFKEQ. The CDR3 sequence is 16 residues long. CDR3 sequence (DNA): TGTGCCAGCAGCCGCGGTTCTAGCTTTCGGGGAGATGAGCAGTTCTTC. Translating gives CASSRGSSFRGDEQFF.

This clone was seen a few times. Written as DNA, the CDR3 is TGTGCCAGCAGCCCGAGGGACGGCACAGATACGCAGTATTTT. This gives the protein CASSPRDGTDTQYF. This chain uses TRBV7-6 with TRBJ2-3; D tentatively reads TRBD1 or TRBD2 (5 bases each). Trimming removed 5 bases from V and 1 base from J, with 10 bases in between. This CDR3 region has 14 residues. The germline CDR1 and CDR2 sequences are SGHVS and FNYEAQ.

V is TRBV13 and J is TRBJ1-5; D is perhaps TRBD1 (5 bases). CDR3 length: 15 residues. Trimming took 0 bases from V and 5 from J, leaving 11 bases between them. Germline CDR1 is PRHDT and CDR2 is FYEKMQ (reference sequence). The CDR3 nucleotides are TGTGCCAGCAGCTTAGGGCGGTCGGGGCATCAGCCCCAGCATTTT. This codes for CASSLGRSGHQPQHF.

V is TRBV14 and J is TRBJ2-3; D unclear. Between the trimmed V and J ends, which lost 1 base and 4 bases, there was a span of 6 bases. CDR1 and CDR2 from the germline V gene are SGHDN and FVKESK. CDR3 size: 13 residues. The CDR3 loop is CASSQVSADTQYF. CDR3 nucleotide sequence: TGTGCCAGCAGCCAAGTATCTGCAGATACGCAGTATTTT.

The rearrangement links TRBV28 to TRBJ2-4; the D is unclear. CDR3 length: 14 amino acids. The V end lost 6 bases, the J end lost 0 bases, and 9 bases lay between the germline ends. From germline, CDR1 is MDHEN and CDR2 SYDVKM. CDR3 bases: TGTGCCAGCAGATTAGGCCTAGCCAAAAACATTCAGTACTTC. Its translation: CASRLGLAKNIQYF. Full variable domain (missing parts from reference TRBV28 and TRBJ2-4): DVKVTQSSRYLVKRTGEKVFLECVQDMDHENMFWYRQDPGLGLRLIYFSYDVKMKEKGDIPEGYSVSREKKERFSLILESASTNQTSMYLCASRLGLAKNIQYFGAGTRLSVL.

This clone came up a few times. The chain joins TRBV19 to TRBJ2-7; 8 bases are shared with TRBD1. Looked up from germline, CDR1 is LNHDA and CDR2 is SQIVND (reference sequence). This CDR3 has 15 amino acids. V dropped 5 bases and J dropped 0; count of bases not matched to a gene: 6. The DNA for the CDR3 is TGTGCCAGTAGTTCCCGGACAGGGAGCTCCTACGAGCAGTACTTC. It codes for CASSSRTGSSYEQYF.

This clone was recorded only once. This same CDR3 is encoded by further DNA sequences in the sample. The CDR3 DNA sequence: TGCAGCGGTCGAACTAGGAGGGGGGAGCAGTTCTTC. Encoded protein: CSGRTRRGEQFF. The chain joins TRBV29-1 to TRBJ2-1; D may correspond to TRBD1 or TRBD2 (6 bases each). This CDR3 is built from 12 residues. Trimming removed 7 bases from V and 10 bases from J, with 17 bases in between. Germline V gene data show CDR1 as SQVTM and CDR2 as ANQGSEA.

The J gene is TRBJ1-2, the V gene TRBV7-9; 7 nucleotides match TRBD1. The junction had 7 bases not matched to a gene; V was cut back by 10 bases and J by 2 bases. There are 13 residues in the CDR3. Germline CDR1 reads SEHNR; CDR2 reads FQNEAQ (reference sequence). The CDR3 DNA is TGTGCCATTGTGGGACAGATCAACTATGGCTACACCTTC. Its protein product is CAIVGQINYGYTF.

This clone came up once. The V and J genes are TRBV5-4 and TRBJ2-5, with D perhaps TRBD1 (6 bases). CDR1 is SGHNT and CDR2 is YYREEE in the germline V gene (reference sequence). The ends were cut back, 5 bases at V and 5 bases at J, with 19 bases in the middle. This CDR3 comprises 15 residues. The CDR3 is CASRLGQSEGETQYF. Written as DNA, the CDR3 is TGTGCCAGCAGGCTCGGACAGTCCGAAGGGGAGACCCAGTACTTC.

This chain joins TRBV29-1 and TRBJ2-3; 11 bases are a match to TRBD1. The CDR3 has 15 residues. Germline lookup yields CDR1 SQVTM and CDR2 ANQGSEA. Trimming took 7 bases from V and 3 from J; bases not matched to a gene: 9. This CDR3 reads CSATLRDRGTDTQYF. The CDR3 nucleotides read TGCAGCGCGACCCTTAGGGACAGGGGGACAGATACGCAGTATTTT.

The chain links TRBV29-1 to TRBJ2-1, with TRBD2 matching 9 bases. The CDR3 has 16 amino acids. V was pared by 6 bases and J by 3 bases, with 12 bases of the junction left unmatched. Germline CDR1 reads SQVTM; CDR2 reads ANQGSEA. Here the CDR3 reads CSVLQTAGGHYNEQFF. CDR3 DNA sequence: TGCAGCGTCTTGCAGACGGCGGGAGGGCACTACAATGAGCAGTTCTTC.

The J gene is TRBJ2-1, the V gene TRBV7-2; tentatively, D is TRBD2 (5 bases). Germline CDR1 reads SGHTA; CDR2 reads FQGNSA. Trimming cost V 5 bases and J 6 bases, with 20 bases left between them. The CDR3 is 16 residues long. This CDR3 is CASSLPVGEFSNEQFF. The CDR3 nucleotides are TGTGCCAGCAGCCTACCAGTTGGGGAGTTTAGCAATGAGCAGTTCTTC.

This clone was picked up a small number of times. V and J are TRBV30 and TRBJ1-5; perhaps TRBD1 as D (5 bases). This CDR3 is built from 15 residues. The V and J ends lost 2 bases and 2 bases respectively, with 13 bases between them. Germline CDR1 and CDR2: GTSNPN and SVGIG (reference sequence). CDR3 nucleotides: TGTGCCTGGAGTCACAGGAACGCAGGCAATCAGCCCCAGCATTTT. It specifies CAWSHRNAGNQPQHF.

The J gene is TRBJ2-7, the V gene TRBV5-4; 8 bases line up with TRBD1. The CDR3 contains 15 residues. J was trimmed by 2 bases and V by 5 bases; bases with no gene match: 9. Germline V lookup: CDR1 SGHNT, CDR2 YYREEE (reference sequence). Here the CDR3 DNA reads TGTGCCAGCAGAAGTCCGGGACAGGCCCCCTACGAGCAGTACTTC. This codes for CASRSPGQAPYEQYF.

This clone has a handful of counts. This CDR3 reads CASSVREVSEQYF. The CDR3 DNA is TGTGCCAGCAGTGTCAGGGAGGTGAGCGAGCAGTACTTC. The V gene is TRBV6-1, the J gene TRBJ2-7, with D possibly TRBD2 on 6 matching bases. V was cut by 4 bases and J by 6 bases, with 13 bases left in between. Germline V gene data show CDR1 as MNHNS and CDR2 as SASEGT. The CDR3 covers 13 residues.

The chain recombines TRBV5-1 with TRBJ2-7, with no clear D. Trimming took 0 bases from V and 1 from J, leaving 5 bases between them. CDR1 and CDR2 from the germline V gene are SGHRS and YFSETQ. The CDR3 is 13 amino acids. The CDR3 reads CASSLEDSYEQYF. The CDR3 DNA is TGCGCCAGCAGCTTGGAGGATTCCTACGAGCAGTACTTC.

The chain links TRBV6-1 to TRBJ2-1; D is undetermined. The V end was cut by 8 bases, the J end by 4 bases, with 12 bases between. CDR1 and CDR2 (germline): MNHNS, SASEGT. The CDR3 runs to 13 residues. This CDR3 is CASLLSVYNEQFF. The CDR3 DNA sequence: TGTGCCAGCTTACTTTCAGTGTACAATGAGCAGTTCTTC.